Each of the 3 T cell receptor beta chains below was sequenced from the same sample in a study of Graves' ophthalmopathy and Graves' hyperthyroidism. Amplified material comprised TCR beta CDR3 regions derived from RNA transcripts. An opening RT-PCR round employed HTBI primers and preceded a second-round multiplex PCR. TCRdb redid the calling of the multiplex PCR reads with MiXCR, one entry per CDR3 protein. Among about 400,000 distinct CDR3 sequences listed, about 18% were seen once. The sample comprised peripheral blood. Source of these receptors: a woman under 30 with Graves' ophthalmopathy.

This clonotype was seen many times. V gene TRBV9 combines with J gene TRBJ1-6, with D possibly TRBD1 on 5 matching bases. The CDR3 covers 14 residues. CDR1 and CDR2 (germline): SGDLS, YYNGEE. The V end was cut by 2 bases, the J end by 8 bases, with 11 bases between. The CDR3 is CASSVVGVDSPLHF. The CDR3 DNA is TGTGCCAGCAGCGTGGTGGGGGTTGATTCACCCCTCCACTTT.

This clonotype was seen ten or more times. The V gene is TRBV12-3 or TRBV12-4, the J gene TRBJ2-5; D is unresolved. This CDR3 is built from 13 residues. V lost 4 bases and J 5 bases, leaving 11 bases between the germline ends. CDR3 residues: CASSSRLMETQYF. In nucleotides, the CDR3 is TGTGCCAGCAGTTCACGGTTGATGGAGACCCAGTACTTC.

This clonotype appeared many times. The chain recombines TRBV19 with TRBJ2-5; D is perhaps TRBD2 (5 bases). Germline CDR1 reads LNHDA; CDR2 reads SQIVND (reference sequence). The CDR3 has 16 residues. Trimming left V 4 bases short and J 3 bases short, with 18 bases between. The CDR3 here is CASSTGAARRKETQYF. For the CDR3, the DNA is TGTGCCAGTAGTACAGGAGCGGCTCGGCGCAAAGAGACCCAGTACTTC.